These T cell receptor beta chains were read from a single sample in a study of breast tumors, draining lymph nodes, adjacent tissues. In TCRdb, the multiplex PCR reads were re-called with MiXCR into one record per CDR3 protein. The sample yields some 150,000 distinct CDR3 sequences, about 30% seen once. Sequencing used axillary lymph node tissue. The receptors were sampled from a female donor with breast cancer. Some clones in this sample may be carry-over from other donors' samples. Both conserved end residues are part of each CDR3. Each record gives: D gene, V gene, J gene, clone size, CDR3 protein, CDR3 DNA. D genes are given only for firm matches. Clone size is given for some rows only: seen once, a few or many times, or a class if the clone is expanded.

D: -
V: TRBV12-3/TRBV12-4
J: TRBJ1-3
size: many
CDR3: CASRNTKDTIYF
DNA: TGTGCCAGCAGAAACACCAAGGACACCATATATTTT

D: -
V: TRBV5-1
J: TRBJ1-6
size: many
CDR3: CASSLDLGRANSPLHF
DNA: TGCGCCAGCAGCTTGGATTTGGGCCGGGCTAATTCACCCCTCCACTTT

D: TRBD1
V: TRBV6-5
J: TRBJ2-5
size: many
CDR3: CASSPTGIQETQYF
DNA: TGTGCCAGCAGTCCGACAGGGATCCAAGAGACCCAGTACTTC

D: -
V: TRBV29-1
J: TRBJ2-3
size: many
CDR3: CSAHEGGDTQYF
DNA: TGCAGCGCCCACGAGGGTGGAGATACGCAGTATTTT

D: -
V: TRBV7-9
J: TRBJ1-5
size: many
CDR3: CASSLAGAGNQPQHF
DNA: TGTGCCAGCAGCTTAGCGGGGGCGGGCAATCAGCCCCAGCATTTT

D: -
V: TRBV2
J: TRBJ1-5
size: -
CDR3: CAGSAREGTNQPQHF
DNA: TGTGCCGGCAGTGCTAGGGAGGGAACCAATCAGCCCCAGCATTTT

D: TRBD1
V: TRBV2
J: TRBJ1-2
size: many
CDR3: CASKSESDRYQNYGYTF
DNA: TGTGCCAGCAAGTCCGAGTCGGACAGGTACCAAAACTATGGCTACACCTTC

D: -
V: TRBV7-3
J: TRBJ2-3
size: many
CDR3: CASSLTPSAPSTDTQYF
DNA: TGTGCCAGCAGCTTAACGCCTTCCGCTCCTAGCACAGATACGCAGTATTTT

D: -
V: TRBV25-1
J: TRBJ2-2
size: many
CDR3: CASSEAVPITGELFF
DNA: TGTGCCAGCAGTGAAGCCGTTCCGATCACCGGGGAGCTGTTTTTT

D: -
V: TRBV20-1
J: TRBJ2-1
size: many
CDR3: CSAPGDPNYNEQFF
DNA: TGCAGTGCTCCCGGCGATCCGAATTACAATGAGCAGTTCTTC

D: TRBD1
V: TRBV2
J: TRBJ2-3
size: -
CDR3: CASRVPGQGSDAQYF
DNA: TGTGCCAGCAGAGTACCGGGACAGGGGTCAGACGCGCAGTATTTT

D: TRBD2
V: TRBV19
J: TRBJ2-2
size: many
CDR3: CASRRGTSSRELFF
DNA: TGTGCCAGTAGAAGGGGGACTAGCAGCAGGGAGCTGTTTTTT

D: -
V: TRBV30
J: TRBJ1-1
size: -
CDR3: CAWSDRGYTEAFF
DNA: TGTGCCTGGAGCGACCGAGGATACACTGAAGCTTTCTTT

D: -
V: TRBV2
J: TRBJ2-5
size: many
CDR3: CASRSRTYQETQYF
DNA: TGTGCCAGCAGGAGTAGGACTTACCAAGAGACCCAGTACTTC

D: TRBD1
V: TRBV10-1
J: TRBJ1-5
size: many
CDR3: CASGHRDRLLYSNQPQHF
DNA: TGCGCCAGCGGACACCGGGACAGACTTCTTTATAGCAATCAGCCCCAGCATTTT

D: -
V: TRBV28
J: TRBJ1-2
size: -
CDR3: CASNRGGGGGRYTF
DNA: TGTGCCAGCAACCGCGGGGGAGGGGGTGGACGCTACACCTTC

D: TRBD1
V: TRBV28
J: TRBJ1-5
size: once
CDR3: CASSLAGGRNQPQHF
DNA: TGTGCCAGCAGTCTCGCAGGGGGGAGAAATCAGCCCCAGCATTTT

D: TRBD1
V: TRBV7-3
J: TRBJ2-7
size: -
CDR3: CASSPSWDRLNEQHF
DNA: TGTGCCAGCAGCCCTAGCTGGGACAGGCTGAACGAGCAGCACTTC

D: TRBD2
V: TRBV29-1
J: TRBJ2-3
size: -
CDR3: CSVSSGSLTDTQYF
DNA: TGCAGCGTTTCTAGCGGGAGTCTGACAGATACGCAGTATTTT

D: TRBD2
V: TRBV29-1
J: TRBJ2-3
size: -
CDR3: CSVLAESTDTQYF
DNA: TGCAGCGTACTAGCGGAGAGCACAGATACGCAGTATTTT

D: -
V: TRBV4-1
J: TRBJ1-4
size: -
CDR3: CASSGTSVHNEKLFF
DNA: TGCGCCAGCTCTGGGACTAGCGTCCACAATGAAAAACTGTTTTTT

D: -
V: TRBV7-2
J: TRBJ2-6
size: many
CDR3: CASSLFNQGGGANVLTF
DNA: TGTGCCAGCAGCTTATTTAATCAGGGAGGTGGGGCCAACGTCCTGACTTTC

D: -
V: TRBV7-8
J: TRBJ2-1
size: many
CDR3: CASSSRSGGSYNEQFF
DNA: TGTGCCAGCAGCTCCCGCTCTGGGGGCTCCTACAATGAGCAGTTCTTC

D: -
V: TRBV4-2
J: TRBJ2-3
size: many
CDR3: CASSQVSSDTQYF
DNA: TGTGCCAGCAGCCAAGTTTCCTCAGATACGCAGTATTTT

D: -
V: TRBV5-1
J: TRBJ2-1
size: many
CDR3: CASSLFLNNEQFF
DNA: TGCGCCAGCAGCCTATTCCTAAACAATGAGCAGTTCTTC

D: TRBD2
V: TRBV6-5
J: TRBJ2-5
size: -
CDR3: CASSYAMAGGEETQYF
DNA: TGTGCCAGCAGTTACGCGATGGCGGGGGGGGAAGAGACCCAGTACTTC

D: TRBD1
V: TRBV2
J: TRBJ1-2
size: -
CDR3: CASVDRLYGYTF
DNA: TGTGCCAGCGTGGACAGGCTCTATGGCTACACCTTC

D: -
V: TRBV7-9
J: TRBJ2-1
size: -
CDR3: CASSPSGIGHNEQFF
DNA: TGTGCCAGCAGCCCATCCGGGATTGGGCACAATGAGCAGTTCTTC

D: TRBD2
V: TRBV30
J: TRBJ2-6
size: many
CDR3: CAWRRGVGGANVLTF
DNA: TGTGCTTGGAGGCGGGGGGTAGGTGGGGCCAACGTCCTGACTTTC

D: TRBD1
V: TRBV20-1
J: TRBJ2-5
size: many
CDR3: CSARAGDRAPQETQYF
DNA: TGCAGTGCTAGAGCTGGGGACAGGGCCCCCCAAGAGACCCAGTACTTC

D: -
V: TRBV9
J: TRBJ2-7
size: many
CDR3: CASSLGGGSSYEQYF
DNA: TGTGCCAGCAGCCTAGGGGGGGGAAGCTCCTACGAGCAGTACTTC

D: -
V: TRBV7-9
J: TRBJ1-2
size: many
CDR3: CASRHREDDPWGYTF
DNA: TGTGCCAGCAGACACAGGGAAGACGATCCATGGGGCTACACCTTC

D: TRBD2
V: TRBV12-3/TRBV12-4
J: TRBJ2-7
size: many
CDR3: CASGRGAGREQYF
DNA: TGTGCCAGCGGGCGGGGGGCCGGGCGGGAGCAGTACTTC

D: TRBD2
V: TRBV5-6
J: TRBJ2-1
size: many
CDR3: CASRGVAGNNEQFF
DNA: TGTGCCAGCAGAGGGGTAGCGGGAAACAATGAGCAGTTCTTC

D: -
V: TRBV19
J: TRBJ2-3
size: -
CDR3: CASSNIGVTDTQYF
DNA: TGTGCCAGTAGTAACATAGGCGTGACAGATACGCAGTATTTT

D: TRBD1
V: TRBV19
J: TRBJ2-2
size: many
CDR3: CASRRQGVTGELFF
DNA: TGTGCCAGTAGGAGACAGGGGGTCACCGGGGAGCTGTTTTTT

D: -
V: TRBV7-8
J: TRBJ1-2
size: -
CDR3: CASSPSGAQGYGYTF
DNA: TGTGCCAGCAGCCCATCTGGGGCACAGGGATATGGCTACACCTTC

D: TRBD2
V: TRBV18
J: TRBJ2-1
size: -
CDR3: CASSPPGLAGENEQFF
DNA: TGTGCCAGCTCACCTCCGGGACTAGCGGGAGAAAATGAGCAGTTCTTC

D: -
V: TRBV5-4
J: TRBJ2-7
size: many
CDR3: CATSGHPTEQYF
DNA: TGTGCCACCTCGGGACATCCTACCGAGCAGTACTTC

D: -
V: TRBV12-3/TRBV12-4
J: TRBJ2-1
size: many
CDR3: CASSLGGPSKEQFF
DNA: TGTGCCAGCAGTTTAGGAGGTCCGTCTAAAGAGCAGTTCTTC

D: TRBD1
V: TRBV29-1
J: TRBJ2-1
size: -
CDR3: CSSWTGTYNEQFF
DNA: TGCAGCTCATGGACAGGGACATACAATGAGCAGTTCTTC

D: TRBD2
V: TRBV7-2
J: TRBJ2-5
size: many
CDR3: CASSLSGRGETQYF
DNA: TGTGCCAGCAGCCTTAGCGGGAGGGGGGAGACCCAGTACTTC

D: -
V: TRBV24-1
J: TRBJ2-1
size: many
CDR3: CATSDFRGGSRADEQFF
DNA: TGTGCCACCAGTGATTTTAGGGGGGGGAGCCGCGCTGATGAGCAGTTCTTC

D: -
V: TRBV12-3/TRBV12-4
J: TRBJ1-2
size: many
CDR3: CASSLLGGPYGYTF
DNA: TGTGCCAGCAGTTTACTGGGAGGCCCCTATGGCTACACCTTC

D: -
V: TRBV20-1
J: TRBJ1-4
size: -
CDR3: CSARDLLSVRGLNEKLFF
DNA: TGCAGTGCCAGAGATCTGTTATCAGTACGGGGCTTGAATGAAAAACTGTTTTTT

D: TRBD1
V: TRBV6-2/TRBV6-3
J: TRBJ1-4
size: many
CDR3: CASSYQGALELKLFF
DNA: TGTGCCAGCAGTTACCAGGGGGCTTTGGAGTTAAAACTGTTTTTT

D: TRBD2
V: TRBV5-8
J: TRBJ2-2
size: -
CDR3: CASSLGREVTGELFF
DNA: TGTGCCAGCAGCTTGGGGCGGGAGGTCACCGGGGAGCTGTTTTTT

D: -
V: TRBV3-1
J: TRBJ2-5
size: many
CDR3: CASSQVETQYF
DNA: TGTGCCAGCAGCCAAGTAGAGACCCAGTACTTC

D: -
V: TRBV24-1
J: TRBJ1-2
size: many
CDR3: CATSDSSTGSYGYTF
DNA: TGTGCCACCAGTGATTCCTCGACAGGTTCGTATGGCTACACCTTC